This T cell receptor (beta chain) derives from a study of beta chain features in type 1 diabetes. Study-wide background: The examined sorted cells totaled fewer than 140 million across samples.

Expressed TCRB transcripts were sequenced after all isolated RNA was converted to cDNA. TCRdb keeps only in-frame clones here, not all; method: immunoSEQ multiplex PCR. The sample has fewer than 550,000 clones, around 10% seen once. V shed 0 bases and J shed 2 bases, with 9 bases lying between them. Germline CDR1 SGHRS, CDR2 YFSETQ. The CDR3 has 14 residues. Markers CD45RO/CCR7/CD25/CD127/CD95/CD27 served to sort CD4+ naive, central memory, regulatory and stem cell-like memory cells. V gene TRBV5-1 combines with J gene TRBJ2-7; D is possibly TRBD2 (6 bases). The material sequenced was naive CD4+ T cells from blood. The sequence was collected from a woman between 18 and 29 years old in good health. The CDR3 coding sequence is TGCGCCAGCAGCTTGGATGCGGGACCCTACGAGCAGTACGTC. Amino acids: CASSLDAGPYEQYV.